This paragraph reports one TCR beta chain. Its antigen is unidentified. Sequencing of each sample assayed approximately 10^5 TCR templates. Only in-frame clones appear in the TCRdb table, and some are missing; sequencing was by immunoSEQ multiplex PCR. This sample has more than 95,000 clones, with roughly 94% found just once. The data were taken from a study of siplizumab effects on memory and regulatory T cells. Study-level findings and limits: Siplizumab, the agent tested, significantly reduced alloreactive sequences traceable to unstimulated CD4+ memory cells. The study found naive T cells seemingly more diverse than memory cells and seemingly major alloresponse contributors.

Germline V lookup: CDR1 MGHRA, CDR2 YSYEKL. The CDR3 runs 15 residues. The V and J ends lost 3 bases and 6 bases, in that order; junction bases with no gene match: 6. Sequenced material: non-Treg CD4+ T cells sorted from blood. The receptor was derived from a human donor in good health. The chain uses TRBV4-1 and TRBJ2-2; 8 nucleotides agree with TRBD1. CDR3 nucleotides: TGCGCCAGCAGCCACCCAGGGGGCCCACCCGGGGAGCTGTTTTTT. This translates into CASSHPGGPPGELFF.